These T cell receptor beta chains were read from a single sample in a study of T cells expressing NK-cell markers. Each CDR3 protein gets one entry in TCRdb, which reprocessed the 5' RACE reads and gives no DNA. Its table records 400,000 to 450,000 distinct CDR3 sequences. What was sequenced was blood T cells: a sorted CD56 or NKG2C T cell subset, CD4+ or CD8+ T cells, or bulk PBMC T cells (not recorded which). The receptors originated from a woman aged 18 to 75 in good health. CDR3s include the opening cysteine and the closing phenylalanine or tryptophan. Fields, in order: J gene, V gene, CDR3 protein.

>TRBJ2-5|TRBV20-1
CSATTGTGGRGETQYF
>TRBJ2-7|TRBV19
CASSTLGRDEQYF
>TRBJ2-5|TRBV12-3/TRBV12-4
CASRGGLQGEPQETQYF
>TRBJ1-2|TRBV10-2
CASSPKQANYGYTF
>TRBJ2-4|TRBV2
CASMGTEKNIQYF
>TRBJ1-1|TRBV9
CASSVEAGGAYTEAFF
>TRBJ2-3|TRBV20-1
CSARGSGRGDTQYF
>TRBJ2-3|TRBV19
CASCPGSSSTDTQYF
>TRBJ2-5|TRBV5-5
CASSLWDVETQYF
>TRBJ2-1|TRBV20-1
CRASESSYNEQFF
>TRBJ1-6|TRBV12-3/TRBV12-4
CASRPTGLSSPLHF
>TRBJ1-4|TRBV4-3
CASSDRGERGESEKLFF
>TRBJ2-1|TRBV28
CASSLFAGLAGNEQFF
>TRBJ2-1|TRBV19
CASSRPGLASGHEQFF
>TRBJ2-5|TRBV7-3
CASSSGSTETQYF
>TRBJ2-1|TRBV7-8
CASSRTINEQFF
>TRBJ1-6|TRBV3-1
CASSPGTRSSPLHF
>TRBJ2-2|TRBV7-3
CASSLTGGRTGELFF
>TRBJ2-3|TRBV11-2
CASSLGRDTDTQYF
>TRBJ1-6|TRBV7-2
CASSLSYPSPLHF
>TRBJ2-5|TRBV30
CAWRDRGQQETQYF
>TRBJ1-1|TRBV6-5
CASSYTGNMNTEAFF
>TRBJ2-3|TRBV20-1
CSASASGTGTDTQYF
>TRBJ1-1|TRBV18
CASSPEGSTEAFF
>TRBJ2-1|TRBV19
CASSMGAGGRDEQFF
>TRBJ1-2|TRBV10-3
CAISEGIGSNYGYTF
>TRBJ2-3|TRBV6-5
CASSYSTSTDTQYF
>TRBJ2-4|TRBV5-1
CASSPTSLPRPELAKNIQYF
>TRBJ2-5|TRBV7-2
CASSYLAGETQYF
>TRBJ2-1|TRBV25-1
CASSSAGRDEQFF
>TRBJ1-4|TRBV25-1
CASQGWIDNEKLFF
>TRBJ2-3|TRBV29-1
CSARTNPTDTQYF
>TRBJ2-5|TRBV5-1
CASSLIPGQQETQYF
>TRBJ2-2|TRBV5-1
CASDAAGTGGTGELFF
>TRBJ1-5|TRBV2
CASRVDPGDQPQHF
>TRBJ1-2|TRBV29-1
CSVPGAGGYTF
>TRBJ2-7|TRBV6-6
CASWDRGHEQYF
>TRBJ2-3|TRBV20-1
CSARTSGVGLTDTQYF
>TRBJ1-1|TRBV3-1
CASSQGQVRTEAFF
>TRBJ2-1|TRBV4-3
CASSPGLATLISYNEQFF